The subject of this entry is one T cell receptor (beta chain). Its specificity is not known. Repertoires were generated with immunoSEQ multiplex PCR, while TCRdb's copy carries only in-frame clones and drops some. The data show about 1.5 million clones, roughly 97% seen once. Division of CD4+ cells produced a CD45RA+ naive subset and a CD45RA-negative memory subset. The entry originates in a study of shared clonotypes between healthy human individuals. Study details: Donors had three CD4 naive, three CD4 memory, two CD8 naive and one CD8 memory plate apiece.

Study-wide results and limits: Generation probability values for non-shared clonotypes were lower than those for clonotypes shared by all four donors.

V lost 7 bases to trimming and J lost 7 bases; unmatched junction nucleotides: 6. The CDR3 is made up of 12 amino acids. The germline V gene has CDR1 MNHNS and CDR2 SASEGT. The source is a man aged 30 to 39 in good health. The chain has TRBV6-1 and TRBJ1-1; 7 bases map to TRBD1. The sample comprised naive CD4+ T cells sorted from blood. Subset indicated: CD45RA+ positively selected. The CDR3 is CASTPRTGEAFF. For the CDR3, the DNA is TGTGCCAGCACCCCAAGGACAGGTGAAGCTTTCTTT.